This T cell receptor (beta chain) was sequenced for a study of T cell changes during pregnancy in multiple sclerosis. The CDR3 loop spans 13 amino acids. Trimming cost V 5 bases and J 6 bases; bases outside gene matches: 1. Germline assignment: CDR1 WNHNN and CDR2 SYGVQD (reference sequence). TCRdb keeps only in-frame clones here, not all; method: immunoSEQ multiplex PCR. The sample records around 30,000 clones, approximately 89% being singletons. The gene calls are TRBV10-1 and TRBJ2-1; TRBD2 matches at 10 bases. The sequence was obtained from a female donor with multiple sclerosis, enrolled in a pregnancy study. The specimen comprised CD8+ T cells from peripheral blood mononuclear cells, sampled in the first trimester of pregnancy. The CDR3 nucleotides are TGCGCCAGCAGTCTAGCGGGAGCCAATGAGCAGTTCTTC. Amino acid sequence: CASSLAGANEQFF.